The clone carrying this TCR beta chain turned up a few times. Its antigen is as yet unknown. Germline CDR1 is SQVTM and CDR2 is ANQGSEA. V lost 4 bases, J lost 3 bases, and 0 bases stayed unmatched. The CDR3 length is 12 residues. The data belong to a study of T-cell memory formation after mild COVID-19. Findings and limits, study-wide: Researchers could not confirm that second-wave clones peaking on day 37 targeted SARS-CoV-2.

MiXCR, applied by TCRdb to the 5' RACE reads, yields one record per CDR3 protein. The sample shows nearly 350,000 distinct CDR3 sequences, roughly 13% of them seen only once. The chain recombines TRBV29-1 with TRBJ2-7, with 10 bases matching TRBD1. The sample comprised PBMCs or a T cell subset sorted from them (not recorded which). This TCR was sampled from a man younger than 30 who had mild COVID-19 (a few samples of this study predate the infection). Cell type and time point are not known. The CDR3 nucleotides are TGCAGCGTTGGGACAGGGGGCTACGAGCAGTACTTC. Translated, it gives CSVGTGGYEQYF.